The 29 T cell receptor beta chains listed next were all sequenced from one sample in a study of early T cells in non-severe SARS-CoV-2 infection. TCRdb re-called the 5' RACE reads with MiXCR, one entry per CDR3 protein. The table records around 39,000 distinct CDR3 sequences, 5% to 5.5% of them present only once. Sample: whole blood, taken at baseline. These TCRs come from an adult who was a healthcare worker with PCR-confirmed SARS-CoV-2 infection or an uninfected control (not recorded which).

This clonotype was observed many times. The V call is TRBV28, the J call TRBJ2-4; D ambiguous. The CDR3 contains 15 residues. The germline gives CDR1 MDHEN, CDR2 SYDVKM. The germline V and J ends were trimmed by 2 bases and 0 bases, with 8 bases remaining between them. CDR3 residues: CASSLAQLAKNIQYF. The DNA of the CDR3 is TGTGCCAGCAGTTTAGCGCAGCTAGCCAAAAACATTCAGTACTTC.

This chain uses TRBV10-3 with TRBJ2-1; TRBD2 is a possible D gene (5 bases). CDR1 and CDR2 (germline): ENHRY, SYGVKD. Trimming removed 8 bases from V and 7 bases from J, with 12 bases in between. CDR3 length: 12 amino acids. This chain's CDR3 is CAIGSGINEQFF. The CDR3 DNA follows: TGTGCCATCGGGAGTGGTATAAATGAGCAGTTCTTC.

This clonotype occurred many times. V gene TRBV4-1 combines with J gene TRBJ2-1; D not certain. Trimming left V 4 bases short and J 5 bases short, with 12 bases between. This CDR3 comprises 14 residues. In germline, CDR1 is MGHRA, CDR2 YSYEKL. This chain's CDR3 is CASSPPRQDNEQFF. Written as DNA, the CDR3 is TGCGCCAGCAGCCCCCCGAGACAAGACAATGAGCAGTTCTTC.

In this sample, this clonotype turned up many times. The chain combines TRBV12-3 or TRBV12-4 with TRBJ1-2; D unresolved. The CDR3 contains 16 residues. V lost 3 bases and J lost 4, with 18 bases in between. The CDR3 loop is CASSFSEGPPGYGYTF. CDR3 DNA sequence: TGTGCCAGCAGTTTTAGTGAGGGTCCTCCTGGCTATGGCTACACCTTC.

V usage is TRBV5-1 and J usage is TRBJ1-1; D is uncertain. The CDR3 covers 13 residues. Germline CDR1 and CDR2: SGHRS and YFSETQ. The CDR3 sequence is CTTRSTMNTEAFF. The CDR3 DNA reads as TGCACCACCCGCTCGACCATGAACACTGAAGCTTTCTTT.

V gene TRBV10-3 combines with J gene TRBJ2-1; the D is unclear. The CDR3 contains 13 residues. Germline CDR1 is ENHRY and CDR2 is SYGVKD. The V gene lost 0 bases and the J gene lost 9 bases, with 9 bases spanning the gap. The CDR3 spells CAISESYDPEQFF. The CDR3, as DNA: TGTGCCATCAGTGAGTCGTATGACCCTGAGCAGTTCTTC.

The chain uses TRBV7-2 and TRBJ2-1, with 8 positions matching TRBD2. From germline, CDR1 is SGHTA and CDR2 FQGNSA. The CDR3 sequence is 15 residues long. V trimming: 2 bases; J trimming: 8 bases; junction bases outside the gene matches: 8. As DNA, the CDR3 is TGTGCCAGCAGCTTACCCCCCCAGCGGGAGTATGAGCAGTTCTTC. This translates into CASSLPPQREYEQFF.

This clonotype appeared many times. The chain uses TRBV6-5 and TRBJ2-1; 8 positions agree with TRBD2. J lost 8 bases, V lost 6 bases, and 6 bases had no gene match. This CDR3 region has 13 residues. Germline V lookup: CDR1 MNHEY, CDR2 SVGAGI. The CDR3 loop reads CASRETSDHEQFF. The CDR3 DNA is TGTGCCAGCAGGGAGACTAGCGATCATGAGCAGTTCTTC.

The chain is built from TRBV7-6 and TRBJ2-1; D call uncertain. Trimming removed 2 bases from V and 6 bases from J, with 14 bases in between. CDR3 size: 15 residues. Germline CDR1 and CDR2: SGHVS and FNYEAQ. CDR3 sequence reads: CASSLSAFIVNEQFF. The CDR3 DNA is TGTGCCAGCAGCTTATCGGCGTTTATCGTCAATGAGCAGTTCTTC. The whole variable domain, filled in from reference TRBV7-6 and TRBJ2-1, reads GAGVSQSPRYKVTKRGQDVALRCDPISGHVSLYWYRQALGQGPEFLTYFNYEAQQDKSGLPNDRFSAERPEGSISTLTIQRTEQRDSAMYRCASSLSAFIVNEQFFGPGTRLTVL.

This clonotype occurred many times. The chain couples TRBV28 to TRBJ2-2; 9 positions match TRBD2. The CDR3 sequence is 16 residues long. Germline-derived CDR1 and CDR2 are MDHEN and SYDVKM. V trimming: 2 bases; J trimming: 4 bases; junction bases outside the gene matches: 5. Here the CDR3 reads CASSLGLAGTTGELFF. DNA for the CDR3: TGTGCCAGCAGTTTAGGTCTAGCGGGGACCACCGGGGAGCTGTTTTTT. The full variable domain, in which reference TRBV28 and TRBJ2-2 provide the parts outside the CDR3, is DVKVTQSSRYLVKRTGEKVFLECVQDMDHENMFWYRQDPGLGLRLIYFSYDVKMKEKGDIPEGYSVSREKKERFSLILESASTNQTSMYLCASSLGLAGTTGELFFGEGSRLTVL.

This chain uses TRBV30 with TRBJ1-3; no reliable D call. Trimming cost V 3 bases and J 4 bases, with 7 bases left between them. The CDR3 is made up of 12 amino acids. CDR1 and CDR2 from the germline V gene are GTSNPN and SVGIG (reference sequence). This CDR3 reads CAWSLPGNTIYF. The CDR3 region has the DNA TGTGCCTGGAGCCTTCCCGGAAACACCATATATTTT.

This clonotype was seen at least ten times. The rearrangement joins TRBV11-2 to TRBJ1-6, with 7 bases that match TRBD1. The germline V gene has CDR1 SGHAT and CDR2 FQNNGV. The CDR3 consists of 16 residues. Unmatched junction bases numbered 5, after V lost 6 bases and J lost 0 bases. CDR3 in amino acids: CASSSRGLSYNSPLHF. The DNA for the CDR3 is TGTGCCAGCAGTTCAAGGGGGCTCTCCTATAATTCACCCCTCCACTTT.

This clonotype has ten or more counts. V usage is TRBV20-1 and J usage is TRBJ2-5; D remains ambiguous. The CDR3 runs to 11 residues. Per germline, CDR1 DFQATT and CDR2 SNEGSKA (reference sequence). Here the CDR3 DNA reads TGCAGCCTTATCCCTAAGGAGACCCAGTACTTC. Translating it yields CSLIPKETQYF.

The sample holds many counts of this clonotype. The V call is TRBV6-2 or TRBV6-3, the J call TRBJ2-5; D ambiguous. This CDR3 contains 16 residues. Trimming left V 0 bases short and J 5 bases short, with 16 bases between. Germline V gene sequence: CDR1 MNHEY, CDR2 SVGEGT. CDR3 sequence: CASSYSIGSRPETQYF. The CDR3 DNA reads TGTGCCAGCAGTTACTCGATTGGTAGTAGACCGGAGACCCAGTACTTC.

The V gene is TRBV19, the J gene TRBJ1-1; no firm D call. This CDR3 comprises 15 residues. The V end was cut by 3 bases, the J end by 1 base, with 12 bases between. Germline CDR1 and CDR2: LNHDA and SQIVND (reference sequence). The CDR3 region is CASSIDLSRNTEAFF. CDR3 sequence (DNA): TGTGCCAGTAGTATCGACCTAAGTCGGAACACTGAAGCTTTCTTT.

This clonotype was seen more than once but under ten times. The CDR3, as DNA: TGTGCCAGCAGTCCGGGACAGGAGCCAAGACGCGAGCAGTACTTC. Its translation is CASSPGQEPRREQYF. The chain uses TRBV6-5 and TRBJ2-7; 8 nucleotides line up with TRBD1. J was trimmed by 6 bases and V by 5 bases; bases with no gene match: 12. This CDR3 is built from 15 residues. CDR1 is MNHEY, CDR2 SVGAGI, per germline.

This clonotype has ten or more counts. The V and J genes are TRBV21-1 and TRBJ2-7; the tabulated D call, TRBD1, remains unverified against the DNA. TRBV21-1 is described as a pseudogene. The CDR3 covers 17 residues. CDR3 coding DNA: TGTGCCAGCAGCTCCCCCCAGCAGGGACAGACGGTCTACGAGCAGTACTTC. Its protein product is CASSSPQQGQTVYEQYF.

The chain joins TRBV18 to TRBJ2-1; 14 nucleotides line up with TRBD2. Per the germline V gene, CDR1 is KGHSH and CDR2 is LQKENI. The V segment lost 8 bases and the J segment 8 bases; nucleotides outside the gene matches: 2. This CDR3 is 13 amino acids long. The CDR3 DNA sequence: TGTGCCAGCAGGGGACTAGCGGGGGATGAGCAGTTCTTC. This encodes CASRGLAGDEQFF.

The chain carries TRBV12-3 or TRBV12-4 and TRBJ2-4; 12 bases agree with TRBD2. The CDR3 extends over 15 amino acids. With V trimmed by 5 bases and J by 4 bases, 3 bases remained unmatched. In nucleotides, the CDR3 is TGTGCCAGCAGTCGAGGACTAGCGGGAAAAAACATTCAGTACTTC. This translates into CASSRGLAGKNIQYF.

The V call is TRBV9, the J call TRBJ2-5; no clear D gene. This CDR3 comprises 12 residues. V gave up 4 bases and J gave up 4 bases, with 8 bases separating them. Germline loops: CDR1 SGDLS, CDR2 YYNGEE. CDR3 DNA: TGTGCCAGCAGCCGAGAATCAGAGACCCAGTACTTC. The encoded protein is CASSRESETQYF.

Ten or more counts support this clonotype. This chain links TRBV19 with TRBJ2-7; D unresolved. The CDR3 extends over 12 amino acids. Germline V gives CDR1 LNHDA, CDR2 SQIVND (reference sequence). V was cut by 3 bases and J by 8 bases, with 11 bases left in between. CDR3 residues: CASSMLPFKQYV. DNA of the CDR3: TGTGCCAGTAGTATGTTGCCCTTCAAGCAGTACGTC.

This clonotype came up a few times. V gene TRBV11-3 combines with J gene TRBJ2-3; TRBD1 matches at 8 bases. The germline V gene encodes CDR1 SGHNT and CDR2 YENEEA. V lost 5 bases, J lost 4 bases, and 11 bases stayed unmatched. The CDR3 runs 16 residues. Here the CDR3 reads CASSPGQGEGSDTQYF. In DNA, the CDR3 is TGTGCCAGCAGCCCTGGACAGGGAGAGGGTTCAGATACGCAGTATTTT. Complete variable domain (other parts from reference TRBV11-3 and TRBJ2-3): EAGVVQSPRYKIIEKKQPVAFWCNPISGHNTLYWYLQNLGQGPELLIRYENEEAVDDSQLPKDRFSAERLKGVDSTLKIQPAELGDSAVYLCASSPGQGEGSDTQYFGPGTRLTVL.

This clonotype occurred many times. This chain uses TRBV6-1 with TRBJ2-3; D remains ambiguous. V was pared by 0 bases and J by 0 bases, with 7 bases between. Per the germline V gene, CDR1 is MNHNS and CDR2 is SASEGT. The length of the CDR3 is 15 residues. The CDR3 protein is CASSEAPGSTDTQYF. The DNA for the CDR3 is TGTGCCAGCAGTGAAGCGCCCGGCAGCACAGATACGCAGTATTTT.

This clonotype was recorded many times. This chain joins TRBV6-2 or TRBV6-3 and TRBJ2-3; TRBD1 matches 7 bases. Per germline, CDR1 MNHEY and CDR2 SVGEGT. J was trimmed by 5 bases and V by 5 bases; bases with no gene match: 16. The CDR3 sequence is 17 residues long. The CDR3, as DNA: TGTGCCAGCAGTCCGACAGGGCCGCGATTCACACAAGATACGCAGTATTTT. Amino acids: CASSPTGPRFTQDTQYF.

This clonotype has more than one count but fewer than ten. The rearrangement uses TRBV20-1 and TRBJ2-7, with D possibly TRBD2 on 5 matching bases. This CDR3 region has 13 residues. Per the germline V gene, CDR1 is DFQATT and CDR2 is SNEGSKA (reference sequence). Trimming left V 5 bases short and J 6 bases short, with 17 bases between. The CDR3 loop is CSAEGSAEGEQYV. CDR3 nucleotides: TGCAGTGCTGAGGGTAGCGCCGAGGGCGAGCAGTACGTC.

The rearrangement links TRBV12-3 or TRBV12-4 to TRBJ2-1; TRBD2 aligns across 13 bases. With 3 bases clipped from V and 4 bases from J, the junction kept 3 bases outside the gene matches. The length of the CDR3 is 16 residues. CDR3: CASSFGLAGEYNEQFF. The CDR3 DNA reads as TGTGCCAGCAGTTTTGGACTAGCGGGAGAGTACAATGAGCAGTTCTTC.

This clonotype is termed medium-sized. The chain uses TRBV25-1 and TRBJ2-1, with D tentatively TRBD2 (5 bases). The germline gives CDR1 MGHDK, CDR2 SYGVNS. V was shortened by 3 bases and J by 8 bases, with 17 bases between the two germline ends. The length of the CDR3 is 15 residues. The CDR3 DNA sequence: TGTGCCAGCAGTGATCAAACACGGACTGCGGATGAGCAGTTCTTC. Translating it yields CASSDQTRTADEQFF.

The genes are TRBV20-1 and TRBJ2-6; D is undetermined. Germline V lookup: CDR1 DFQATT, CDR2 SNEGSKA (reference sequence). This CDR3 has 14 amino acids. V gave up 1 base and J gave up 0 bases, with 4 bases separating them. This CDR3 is CSARAGSGANVLTF. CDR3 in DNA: TGCAGTGCTAGAGCTGGCTCTGGGGCCAACGTCCTGACTTTC.

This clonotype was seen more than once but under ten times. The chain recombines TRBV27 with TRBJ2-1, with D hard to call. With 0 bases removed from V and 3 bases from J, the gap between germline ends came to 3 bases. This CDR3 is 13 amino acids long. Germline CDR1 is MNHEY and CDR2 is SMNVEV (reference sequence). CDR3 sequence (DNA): TGTGCCAGCAGTTTATCTCTCTACAATGAGCAGTTCTTC. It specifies CASSLSLYNEQFF.